Listed below are T cell receptor beta chains from one sample, sequenced in a study of T cells in Graves' hyperthyroidism and ophthalmopathy. TCRdb re-analysed the multiplex PCR reads in MiXCR, keeping a single row per CDR3 protein. In the table there are approximately 400,000 distinct CDR3 sequences, about 15% of which are singletons. Sequences were obtained from blood. The receptors stem from a woman aged 55-70 years with Graves' hyperthyroidism. CDR3s include the opening cysteine and the closing phenylalanine or tryptophan.

V gene,J gene,CDR3 protein
TRBV27,TRBJ2-7,CASPWCRARGCGWGLYEQYF
TRBV7-9,TRBJ2-1,CASSFGTSHNEQFF
TRBV28,TRBJ2-5,CASSSGQGGPGTQYF
TRBV6-1,TRBJ2-3,CAAGLAGGDTQYF
TRBV18,TRBJ2-7,CASHLASGLYEQYF
TRBV12-3/TRBV12-4,TRBJ1-2,CASRLGRPYGYTF
TRBV10-3,TRBJ2-5,CAIRAGSGSFETQYF
TRBV20-1,TRBJ2-7,CSAQSGREGYEQYF
TRBV7-8,TRBJ2-3,CASTAFGGTDTQYF
TRBV11-2,TRBJ2-2,CASSPTGTSGRAGELFF
TRBV29-1,TRBJ2-4,CSVEEGTELNIQYF
TRBV18,TRBJ2-3,CASSPVSTDTQYF
TRBV5-1,TRBJ2-3,CASTPPKGDEADTQYF
TRBV20-1,TRBJ2-2,CSARDGGGVGVAGELFF
TRBV25-1,TRBJ2-1,CASSDGTSETDEQFF
TRBV28,TRBJ2-3,CASSLGALAGGTDTQYF
TRBV7-8,TRBJ1-6,CASSTGQGSGSPLHF
TRBV10-3,TRBJ2-2,CAISESGHLNTGELFF
TRBV28,TRBJ2-7,CASTYADREFVEQYF
TRBV30,TRBJ2-4,CAWSVGGAKNIQYF
TRBV5-5,TRBJ2-2,CASSLSGRNTGELFF
TRBV5-1,TRBJ2-5,CASSFRTQETQYF
TRBV20-1,TRBJ2-7,CSARDPTSRLYEQYF
TRBV2,TRBJ2-7,CASSQASVSSGPDFIYEQYF
TRBV7-6,TRBJ2-1,CASSLRTEYNEQFF
TRBV5-5,TRBJ1-1,CASSRGQGMNTEAFF
TRBV4-2,TRBJ2-4,CASSQEGTSFAKNIQYF
TRBV4-2,TRBJ2-2,CASSLFAGESTGELFF
TRBV4-1,TRBJ2-1,CASSHSGGSYNEQFF
TRBV28,TRBJ2-6,CASSLGRGRPGANVLTF
TRBV3-1,TRBJ2-5,CASSQDGETQYF
TRBV19,TRBJ2-7,CASSIAGGFFHEQYF
TRBV19,TRBJ1-1,CASSIGSGITEAFF
TRBV20-1,TRBJ2-2,CSARGGLGRAGELFF
TRBV12-3/TRBV12-4,TRBJ2-3,CASSSVQGRGTQYF
TRBV20-1,TRBJ2-7,CSARYSSSYEQYF
TRBV6-6,TRBJ1-3,CASSYLSGFSDSGNTIYF
TRBV6-1,TRBJ1-1,CASRGDRGANTEAFF
TRBV20-1,TRBJ1-2,CSASRDRDGDGYTF
TRBV6-2/TRBV6-3,TRBJ2-7,CASRVSTGAEQYF
TRBV18,TRBJ2-2,CASSPYRPNTGELFF
TRBV5-1,TRBJ2-7,CASSLVAGGYEQYF
TRBV6-1,TRBJ1-2,CASRETGEDGYTF
TRBV27,TRBJ2-7,CASSNSKTGDRGSYEQYF